The 27 T cell receptor beta chains below all came from one sample that was sequenced in a study of blood T cell repertoires in COVID-19. Sequenced by immunoSEQ multiplex PCR; TCRdb stores in-frame clones only, minus some. The repertoire has some 250,000 clones, approximately 87% of them found once; the top ten carry more than 10%. Sequences were obtained from peripheral blood. These receptors all come from a woman aged 30 to 39 with COVID-19, enrolled during active disease.

This chain uses TRBV10-3 with TRBJ2-7; 9 bases are shared with TRBD1. Trimming removed 0 bases from V and 3 bases from J; junction bases left unmatched: 3. The CDR3 extends over 15 amino acids. Germline lookup yields CDR1 ENHRY and CDR2 SYGVKD. The DNA of the CDR3 is TGTGCCATCAGTGAGTCCGGGACAGGGATCTACGAGCAGTACTTC. Amino acid sequence: CAISESGTGIYEQYF.

This chain uses TRBV5-4 with TRBJ1-1; TRBD1 matches 8 bases. The CDR3 totals 16 residues. Germline CDR1 SGHNT, CDR2 YYREEE (reference sequence). With V trimmed by 0 bases and J by 0 bases, 4 bases remained unmatched. CDR3 loop: CASSLGGDRMNTEAFF. CDR3 nucleotides: TGTGCCAGCAGCTTGGGGGGGGACAGGATGAACACTGAAGCTTTCTTT. Full variable domain (remainder filled in from reference TRBV5-4 and TRBJ1-1): ETGVTQSPTHLIKTRGQQVTLRCSSQSGHNTVSWYQQALGQGPQFIFQYYREEENGRGNFPPRFSGLQFPNYSSELNVNALELDDSALYLCASSLGGDRMNTEAFFGQGTRLTVV.

This chain connects TRBV30 to TRBJ1-6; a weak D match, TRBD1 (5 bases). The CDR3 is made up of 14 amino acids. Trimming took 5 bases from V and 9 from J, leaving 17 bases between them. Germline lookup yields CDR1 GTSNPN and CDR2 SVGIG (reference sequence). This CDR3 reads CAWGGQGVGSPLHF. CDR3 sequence (DNA): TGTGCCTGGGGAGGGCAGGGCGTCGGTTCACCCCTCCACTTT.

V is TRBV19 and J is TRBJ1-1; D might be TRBD1 (6 bases). Trimming removed 7 bases at V and 0 bases at J, with 12 bases between. CDR1 is LNHDA, CDR2 SQIVND, per germline (reference sequence). The CDR3 runs 14 residues. Written as DNA, the CDR3 is TGTGCCAGTACCCTGGACAGACTGAACACTGAAGCTTTCTTT. This codes for CASTLDRLNTEAFF.

This chain joins TRBV5-1 and TRBJ2-1, with D unresolved. V lost 0 bases and J lost 3, with 13 bases in between. The germline V gene encodes CDR1 SGHRS and CDR2 YFSETQ. The length of the CDR3 is 16 residues. Here the CDR3 reads CASSLGLAAYYNEQFF. The CDR3 DNA follows: TGCGCCAGCAGCTTGGGACTCGCGGCTTACTACAATGAGCAGTTCTTC.

The chain recombines TRBV7-6 with TRBJ2-1; possibly TRBD1 for D (6 bases). The length of the CDR3 is 17 residues. In germline, CDR1 is SGHVS, CDR2 FNYEAQ. Trimming removed 2 bases at V and 3 bases at J, with 17 bases between. CDR3 loop: CASSLFERTEDYNEQFF. CDR3 DNA sequence: TGTGCCAGCAGCTTATTTGAGAGGACAGAGGACTACAATGAGCAGTTCTTC. The complete variable domain, with remaining parts taken from reference TRBV7-6 and TRBJ2-1, reads GAGVSQSPRYKVTKRGQDVALRCDPISGHVSLYWYRQALGQGPEFLTYFNYEAQQDKSGLPNDRFSAERPEGSISTLTIQRTEQRDSAMYRCASSLFERTEDYNEQFFGPGTRLTVL.

The chain uses TRBV29-1 and TRBJ1-5; TRBD1 aligns across 8 bases. The CDR3 is 13 amino acids. The germline gives CDR1 SQVTM, CDR2 ANQGSEA. J was trimmed by 7 bases and V by 5 bases; bases with no gene match: 7. The CDR3 sequence: CSVWPGGAQPQHF. For the CDR3, the DNA is TGCAGCGTTTGGCCAGGGGGCGCGCAGCCCCAGCATTTT.

The rearrangement uses TRBV5-5 and TRBJ2-3; no clear D. Trimming pared 4 bases from V and 0 bases from J, leaving 6 bases between. The CDR3 spans 13 residues. The germline CDR1 and CDR2 sequences are SGHKS and YYEKEE (reference sequence). The CDR3 DNA reads as TGTGCCAGCAGCCCTCCTAGCACAGATACGCAGTATTTT. Translated: CASSPPSTDTQYF. The variable domain in full, with the rest retrieved from reference TRBV5-5 and TRBJ2-3, is DAGVTQSPTHLIKTRGQQVTLRCSPISGHKSVSWYQQVLGQGPQFIFQYYEKEERGRGNFPDRFSARQFPNYSSELNVNALLLGDSALYLCASSPPSTDTQYFGPGTRLTVL.

This sequence joins TRBV18 and TRBJ2-3; the D gene is possibly TRBD1 (5 bases). CDR3 length: 17 residues. Germline assignment: CDR1 KGHSH and CDR2 LQKENI. Trimming took off 3 bases at V and 0 bases at J, with 16 bases between the two ends. The chain's CDR3 is CASSPRQLEASTDTQYF. In DNA, the CDR3 is TGTGCCAGCTCACCCAGACAGCTAGAAGCTAGCACAGATACGCAGTATTTT.

J is TRBJ2-2 and V is TRBV5-5; D is ambiguous. Looked up from germline, CDR1 is SGHKS and CDR2 is YYEKEE (reference sequence). This CDR3 has 15 residues. Deletions cut 4 bases from V and 3 bases from J, with 13 bases between. The CDR3 region has the DNA TGTGCCAGCAGCCCCGCGGCCTTGGACACCGGGGAGCTGTTTTTT. Its translation is CASSPAALDTGELFF.

The chain is built from TRBV5-1 and TRBJ2-6; 8 positions agree with TRBD1. The germline V gene has CDR1 SGHRS and CDR2 YFSETQ. This CDR3 is built from 18 residues. The junction had 5 bases not matched to a gene; V was cut back by 0 bases and J by 0 bases. Here the CDR3 reads CASSLGGTGLSGANVLTF. CDR3 in DNA: TGCGCCAGCAGCTTGGGCGGGACAGGCCTCTCTGGGGCCAACGTCCTGACTTTC.

J is TRBJ1-6 and V is TRBV14; D perhaps matches TRBD1 (6 bases). Trimming left V 0 bases short and J 6 bases short, with 12 bases between. The CDR3 is made up of 16 amino acids. Per the germline V gene, CDR1 is SGHDN and CDR2 is FVKESK. For the CDR3, the DNA is TGTGCCAGCAGCCAAGATAAGGGGGTCCGTAATTCACCCCTCCACTTT. The encoded protein is CASSQDKGVRNSPLHF.

The rearrangement joins TRBV27 to TRBJ2-7, with unresolved D. The ends were cut back, 5 bases at V and 6 bases at J, with 11 bases in the middle. The CDR3 has 12 residues. Germline V gene lookup returns CDR1 MNHEY and CDR2 SMNVEV (reference sequence). CDR3 in amino acids: CASSTYFGEQYF. Written as DNA, the CDR3 is TGTGCCAGCAGTACTTATTTCGGCGAGCAGTACTTC.

The chain uses TRBV5-1 and TRBJ2-3, with no clear D. The CDR3 contains 15 residues. Germline V lookup: CDR1 SGHRS, CDR2 YFSETQ. Between the trimmed V and J ends, which lost 4 bases and 2 bases, there was a span of 14 bases. The CDR3 loop reads CASSRDSLLTDTQYF. In DNA form, the CDR3 reads TGCGCCAGCAGCCGCGACTCGTTACTCACAGATACGCAGTATTTT.

The chain uses TRBV5-8 and TRBJ2-2, with D perhaps TRBD1 (5 bases). Germline V gene lookup returns CDR1 SGHTS and CDR2 YDEGEE. The CDR3 is made up of 15 amino acids. Trimming stripped 5 bases from V and 7 bases from J, with 18 bases between. CDR3 loop: CASSHELGRDGELFF. CDR3 nucleotide sequence: TGTGCCAGCAGTCATGAATTGGGGCGCGACGGGGAGCTGTTTTTT.

This chain joins TRBV2 and TRBJ1-6; 9 bases fit TRBD1. J lost 14 bases, V lost 6 bases, and 14 bases had no gene match. CDR3 length: 15 residues. The germline V gene has CDR1 SNHLY and CDR2 FYNNEI. The CDR3 region has the DNA TGTGCCAGCAGCCTGATGGACAGGGGAAGAATGACCCTCCACTTT. This gives the protein CASSLMDRGRMTLHF.

This clone has only a few counts. The V call is TRBV5-8, the J call TRBJ2-1, with D perhaps TRBD1 (5 bases). Germline V CDR1 and CDR2: SGHTS, YDEGEE. The germline V and J ends were trimmed by 4 bases and 2 bases, with 10 bases remaining between them. This CDR3 is 14 amino acids long. In DNA form, the CDR3 reads TGTGCCAGCAGCCCCTACAGGACCTACAATGAGCAGTTCTTC. Translating it yields CASSPYRTYNEQFF. Using reference TRBV5-8 and TRBJ2-1 for the parts outside the CDR3, the full variable domain is EAGVTQSPTHLIKTRGQQATLRCSPISGHTSVYWYQQALGLGLQFLLWYDEGEERNRGNFPPRFSGRQFPNYSSELNVNALELEDSALYLCASSPYRTYNEQFFGPGTRLTVL.

The V and J genes are TRBV28 and TRBJ1-1, with TRBD1 as a possible D gene (5 bases). Trimming took off 8 bases at V and 0 bases at J, with 19 bases between the two ends. The CDR3 has 16 amino acids. CDR1 MDHEN and CDR2 SYDVKM come from the germline V gene. CDR3 sequence reads: CASSEGYSTMNTEAFF. The CDR3 nucleotides read TGTGCCAGCTCGGAGGGGTACAGCACCATGAACACTGAAGCTTTCTTT. Variable domain in full (rest from reference TRBV28 and TRBJ1-1): DVKVTQSSRYLVKRTGEKVFLECVQDMDHENMFWYRQDPGLGLRLIYFSYDVKMKEKGDIPEGYSVSREKKERFSLILESASTNQTSMYLCASSEGYSTMNTEAFFGQGTRLTVV.

DNA for the CDR3: TGTGCCAGCAGGGGGGGGCCCGATGGGCTCCACTTT. Translation gives CASRGGPDGLHF. The chain uses TRBV28 and TRBJ1-6; TRBD1 might be the D (6 bases). The V gene's germline CDR1 is MDHEN and CDR2 SYDVKM. V dropped 6 bases and J dropped 16 bases, with 16 bases sitting between them. The CDR3 contains 12 residues.

V is TRBV10-1 and J is TRBJ2-4, with TRBD1 matching 7 bases. The CDR3 contains 17 residues. Germline CDR1 and CDR2: WNHNN and SYGVQD (reference sequence). V shed 4 bases and J 1 base; nucleotides not matched to a gene: 10. The CDR3 loop is CASSAGGNRGAKNIQYF. CDR3 nucleotide sequence: TGCGCCAGCAGTGCTGGGGGCAACAGGGGTGCCAAAAACATTCAGTACTTC.

The gene calls are TRBV7-8 and TRBJ1-3; tentatively, D is TRBD1 (6 bases). With 6 bases removed from V and 3 bases from J, the gap between germline ends came to 12 bases. CDR3 size: 14 residues. Germline CDR1 SGHVS, CDR2 FQNEAQ. CDR3: CASSRRGSGNTIYF. CDR3 nucleotides: TGTGCCAGCAGTCGCAGGGGAAGTGGAAACACCATATATTTT.

The rearrangement links TRBV3-1 (or the pseudogene TRBV3-2) to TRBJ2-4; D perhaps matches TRBD2 (7 bases). V shed 2 bases and J shed 9 bases, with 11 bases lying between them. Germline lookup yields CDR1 LGHDT and CDR2 YNNKEL (reference sequence). The CDR3 has 13 residues. CDR3 nucleotides: TGTGCCAGCAGCCAATCAGGGGAGGGCATTCAGTACTTC. It encodes CASSQSGEGIQYF.

This chain uses TRBV5-4 with TRBJ1-2; 9 bases agree with TRBD1. The length of the CDR3 is 16 residues. The germline CDR1 and CDR2 sequences are SGHNT and YYREEE (reference sequence). V shed 4 bases and J 3 bases; nucleotides not matched to a gene: 10. CDR3 sequence: CASSPDRGLPHYGYTF. CDR3 in DNA: TGTGCCAGCAGCCCGGACAGGGGACTCCCCCACTATGGCTACACCTTC.

The chain links TRBV6-4 to TRBJ1-2; 7 bases line up with TRBD1. This CDR3 spans 19 amino acids. Germline V lookup: CDR1 MRHNA, CDR2 SNTAGT. V lost 0 bases to trimming and J lost 4 bases; unmatched junction nucleotides: 17. The CDR3 coding sequence is TGTGCCAGCAGTGACTCCTCCGCCGGGGGGGACAGCTTTCTCTATGGCTACACCTTC. Translation: CASSDSSAGGDSFLYGYTF.

V gene TRBV29-1 combines with J gene TRBJ1-1; D is undetermined. The germline CDR1 and CDR2 sequences are SQVTM and ANQGSEA. The CDR3 has 10 residues. Trimming left V 5 bases short and J 4 bases short, with 5 bases between. This chain's CDR3 is CSVSGTEAFF. The CDR3 nucleotides are TGCAGCGTTTCGGGCACTGAAGCTTTCTTT.

The gene calls are TRBV5-6 and TRBJ2-1; 9 bases are shared with TRBD1. CDR3 length: 13 residues. V shed 4 bases and J 14 bases; nucleotides not matched to a gene: 10. CDR1 and CDR2 (germline): SGHDT, YYEEEE. Written as DNA, the CDR3 is TGTGCCAGCAGCCCACCTGGGGGACAGGGCGAGTTCTTC. Translated, it gives CASSPPGGQGEFF.

J is TRBJ2-7 and V is TRBV27, with 8 bases identical to TRBD1. The V segment lost 0 bases and the J segment 3 bases; nucleotides outside the gene matches: 7. Germline loops: CDR1 MNHEY, CDR2 SMNVEV (reference sequence). The CDR3 spans 16 residues. The CDR3 DNA reads as TGTGCCAGCAGTTTATCGGGACAGGCGGTCGTCTACGAGCAGTACTTC. Encoded protein: CASSLSGQAVVYEQYF.